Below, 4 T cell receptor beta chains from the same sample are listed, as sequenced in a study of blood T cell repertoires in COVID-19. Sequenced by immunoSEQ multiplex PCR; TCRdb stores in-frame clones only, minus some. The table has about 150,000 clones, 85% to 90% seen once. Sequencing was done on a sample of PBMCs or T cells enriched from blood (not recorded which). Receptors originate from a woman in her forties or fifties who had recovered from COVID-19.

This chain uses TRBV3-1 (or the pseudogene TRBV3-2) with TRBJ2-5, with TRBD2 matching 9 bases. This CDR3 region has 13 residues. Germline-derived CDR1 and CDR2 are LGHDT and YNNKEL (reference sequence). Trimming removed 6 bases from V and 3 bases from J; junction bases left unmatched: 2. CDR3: CASRASGEETQYF. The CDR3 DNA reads TGTGCCAGCAGGGCTAGCGGGGAAGAGACCCAGTACTTC.

The CDR3 region is CAWSVIRTGKSYEQYF. In DNA form, the CDR3 reads TGTGCCTGGAGTGTCATTCGGACAGGGAAGTCCTACGAGCAGTACTTC. The chain couples TRBV30 to TRBJ2-7; 8 nucleotides agree with TRBD1. Germline CDR1 GTSNPN, CDR2 SVGIG (reference sequence). V lost 0 bases, J lost 1 base, and 8 bases stayed unmatched. The CDR3 totals 16 residues.

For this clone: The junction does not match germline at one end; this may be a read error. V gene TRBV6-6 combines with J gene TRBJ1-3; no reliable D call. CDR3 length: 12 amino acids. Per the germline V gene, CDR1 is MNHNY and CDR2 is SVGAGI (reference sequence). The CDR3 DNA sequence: TGTGCCAGCAGTTTTGATGGAGACACCATATATTTT. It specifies CASSFDGDTIYF.

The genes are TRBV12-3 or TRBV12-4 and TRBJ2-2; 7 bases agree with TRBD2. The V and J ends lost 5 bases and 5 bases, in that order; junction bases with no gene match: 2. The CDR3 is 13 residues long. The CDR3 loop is CASSGGGTGELFF. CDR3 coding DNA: TGTGCCAGCAGTGGCGGGGGAACCGGGGAGCTGTTTTTT.